This T cell receptor (beta chain) was recovered during a study of cytomegalovirus exposure and HLA in healthy donors. Germline V lookup: CDR1 SGDLS, CDR2 YYNGEE. The CDR3 covers 18 residues. J was trimmed by 8 bases and V by 5 bases; bases with no gene match: 14. PCR was performed using 60 Vbeta and 13 Jbeta primers. Measured with immunoSEQ multiplex PCR; TCRdb has only the in-frame clones, and not every one. The sample shows more than 85,000 clones, roughly three fifths of them seen only once. V is TRBV9 and J is TRBJ2-1; 15 bases match TRBD2. The clonotype was recovered from a human donor in good health. Sequencing was performed on PBMCs. CDR3 residues: CASSHGTSGRRIGYEQFF. Written as DNA, the CDR3 is TGTGCCAGCAGTCATGGGACTAGCGGGAGGAGGATAGGCTATGAGCAGTTCTTC. Full variable domain (outside the CDR3, taken from reference TRBV9 and TRBJ2-1): DSGVTQTPKHLITATGQRVTLRCSPRSGDLSVYWYQQSLDQGLQFLIQYYNGEERAKGNILERFSAQQFPDLHSELNLSSLELGDSALYFCASSHGTSGRRIGYEQFFGPGTRLTVL.